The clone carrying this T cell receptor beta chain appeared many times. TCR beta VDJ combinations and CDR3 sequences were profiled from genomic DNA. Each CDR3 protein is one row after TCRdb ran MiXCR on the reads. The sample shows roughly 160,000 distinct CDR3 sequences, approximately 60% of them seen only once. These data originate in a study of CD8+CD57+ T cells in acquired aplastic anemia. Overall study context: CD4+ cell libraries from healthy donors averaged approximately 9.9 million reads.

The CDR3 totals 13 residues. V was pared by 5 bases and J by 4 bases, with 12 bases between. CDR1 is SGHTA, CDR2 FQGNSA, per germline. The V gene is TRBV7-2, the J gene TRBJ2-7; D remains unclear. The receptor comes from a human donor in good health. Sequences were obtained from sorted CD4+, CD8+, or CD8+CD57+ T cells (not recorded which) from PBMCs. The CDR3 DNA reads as TGTGCCAGCAGCCCCCTGGATTGGTACGAGCAGTACTTC. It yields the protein CASSPLDWYEQYF.